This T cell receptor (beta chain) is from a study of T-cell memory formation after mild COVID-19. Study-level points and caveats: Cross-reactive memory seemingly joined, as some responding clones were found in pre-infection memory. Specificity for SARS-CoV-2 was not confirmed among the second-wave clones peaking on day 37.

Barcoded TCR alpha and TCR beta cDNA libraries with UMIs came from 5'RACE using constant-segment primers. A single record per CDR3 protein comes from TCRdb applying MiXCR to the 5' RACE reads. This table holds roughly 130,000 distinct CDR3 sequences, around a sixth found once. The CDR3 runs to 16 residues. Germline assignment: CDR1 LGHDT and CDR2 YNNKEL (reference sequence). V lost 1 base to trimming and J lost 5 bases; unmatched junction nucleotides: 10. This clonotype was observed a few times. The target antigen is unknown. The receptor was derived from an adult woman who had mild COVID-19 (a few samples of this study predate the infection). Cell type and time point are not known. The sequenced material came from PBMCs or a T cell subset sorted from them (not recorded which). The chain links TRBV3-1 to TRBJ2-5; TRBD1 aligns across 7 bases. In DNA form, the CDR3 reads TGTGCCAGCAGCCAAGGGGTGAACAGGGGCCGGGAGACCCAGTACTTC. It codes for CASSQGVNRGRETQYF.